This T cell receptor (beta chain) emerged from a study of response to subunit inactivated influenza vaccine. MiXCR, applied by TCRdb to the RT-PCR reads, yields one record per CDR3 protein. The table lists a few hundred thousand distinct CDR3 sequences, 9.5% to 13% of them singletons, with less than 15% in the top ten. The germline V gene encodes CDR1 SGHDN and CDR2 FVKESK. The CDR3 length is 13 residues. Trimming removed 4 bases at V and 7 bases at J, with 13 bases between. Here the sequenced sample was PBMCs from blood, taken about 40 days after vaccination. This chain links TRBV14 with TRBJ1-2; D ambiguous. This receptor was taken from a man over 45 who received an inactivated influenza vaccine. The CDR3 nucleotides are TGTGCCAGCAGCCTTGCTTCGGCGGTTGGCTACACCTTC. The encoded protein is CASSLASAVGYTF.